Below, 24 T cell receptor beta chains from the same sample are listed, as sequenced in a study of T cell responses to AZD1222 COVID-19 vaccine (dated by TCRdb to the early 2020s). In the paper's terms, the time point label means: baseline before first vaccination. The library was obtained by the immunoSEQ multiplex PCR assay. Drawn from immuneACCESS, this table holds only the in-frame rearrangements with V and J called that TCRdb kept. Clones are partly lost; checked studies trace under half to an unresolved V gene and leave the rest unexplained. Present in this sample are 100,000 to 150,000 clones, around 82% of which were seen just once. The ten most abundant clones make up about 6% of the sample. The input for sequencing was peripheral blood, taken on day 0 of AZD1222 vaccination. The receptors were sampled from an adult in good health.

V is TRBV24-1 and J is TRBJ2-3; D may be TRBD2 (7 bases). Trimming shortened V by 5 bases and J by 5 bases, and 22 bases separated the two germline ends. Germline assignment: CDR1 KGHDR and CDR2 SFDVKD. CDR3 length equals 17 residues. The CDR3: CATSGPISTGRGDTQYF. The DNA of the CDR3 is TGTGCCACCAGTGGCCCGATTAGCACAGGGAGGGGAGATACGCAGTATTTT.

J is TRBJ1-6 and V is TRBV27; 7 nucleotides agree with TRBD1. This CDR3 spans 15 amino acids. CDR1 and CDR2 from the germline V gene are MNHEY and SMNVEV (reference sequence). V lost 5 bases and J lost 7; bases outside the gene matches: 8. The CDR3 reads CASSPRQGLNSPLHF. For the CDR3, the DNA is TGTGCCAGCAGTCCGAGACAGGGATTGAATTCACCCCTCCACTTT.

The chain recombines TRBV28 with TRBJ2-3; 7 nucleotides line up with TRBD1. The V segment lost 7 bases and the J segment 4 bases; nucleotides outside the gene matches: 2. Germline V gene sequence: CDR1 MDHEN, CDR2 SYDVKM. The CDR3 length is 12 residues. CDR3 sequence (DNA): TGTGCCAGCACCGGGACAGCAGATACGCAGTATTTT. This encodes CASTGTADTQYF.

The chain joins TRBV28 to TRBJ1-6, with D perhaps TRBD1 (6 bases). The CDR3 has 16 residues. Per germline, CDR1 MDHEN and CDR2 SYDVKM. Trimming left V 2 bases short and J 8 bases short, with 16 bases between. CDR3 sequence reads: CASSLPHRVGDSPLHF. DNA for the CDR3: TGTGCCAGCAGTTTACCCCACAGGGTTGGGGATTCACCCCTCCACTTT.

Here the CDR3 reads CASSPVRDGYTF. In DNA form, the CDR3 reads TGTGCCAGCTCACCAGTGCGGGATGGCTACACCTTC. The chain uses TRBV18 and TRBJ1-2; no definite D call. The CDR3 covers 12 residues. The V gene lost 2 bases and the J gene lost 6 bases, with 7 bases spanning the gap. Germline lookup yields CDR1 KGHSH and CDR2 LQKENI.

The V gene is TRBV20-1, the J gene TRBJ2-7; a possible D gene is TRBD2 (5 bases). From germline, CDR1 is DFQATT and CDR2 SNEGSKA (reference sequence). CDR3 size: 11 residues. Trimming removed 6 bases from V and 5 bases from J, with 11 bases in between. As DNA, the CDR3 is TGCAGTGCAACTTCCGGGGACGAGCAGTACTTC. This codes for CSATSGDEQYF.

This clone came up a few times. The V gene is TRBV7-2, the J gene TRBJ2-3, with 14 bases lining up with TRBD2. Germline V CDR1 and CDR2: SGHTA, FQGNSA. Losses at the gene ends were 2 bases for V and 4 bases for J; bases not matched to a gene: 2. There are 16 residues in the CDR3. This chain's CDR3 is CASSLSTSGGADTQYF. The DNA for the CDR3 is TGTGCCAGCAGCTTATCGACTAGCGGGGGGGCAGATACGCAGTATTTT.

This clone came up once. The gene calls are TRBV15 and TRBJ1-2; 10 positions agree with TRBD1. The CDR3 sequence is 17 residues long. The germline V gene has CDR1 LNHNV and CDR2 YYDKDF (reference sequence). J was trimmed by 4 bases and V by 5 bases; bases with no gene match: 13. CDR3 region: CATSRPGTGAGGYGYTF. Written as DNA, the CDR3 is TGTGCCACCAGCCGCCCCGGGACAGGGGCGGGAGGCTATGGCTACACCTTC. Full variable domain (outside the CDR3, taken from reference TRBV15 and TRBJ1-2): DAMVIQNPRYQVTQFGKPVTLSCSQTLNHNVMYWYQQKSSQAPKLLFHYYDKDFNNEADTPDNFQSRRPNTSFCFLDIRSPGLGDTAMYLCATSRPGTGAGGYGYTFGSGTRLTVV.

The chain recombines TRBV9 with TRBJ2-1, with D unresolved. Germline loops: CDR1 SGDLS, CDR2 YYNGEE. The germline V and J ends were trimmed by 3 bases and 0 bases, with 7 bases remaining between them. There are 14 residues in the CDR3. The CDR3 spells CASSGKSSYNEQFF. DNA of the CDR3: TGTGCCAGCAGCGGGAAGAGCTCCTACAATGAGCAGTTCTTC.

This chain uses TRBV9 with TRBJ1-6; D remains ambiguous. Trimming left V 4 bases short and J 2 bases short, with 13 bases between. Per the germline V gene, CDR1 is SGDLS and CDR2 is YYNGEE. The CDR3 contains 16 residues. In nucleotides, the CDR3 is TGTGCCAGCAGCCCAACCGCCCGACCCTATAATTCACCCCTCCACTTT. Translation: CASSPTARPYNSPLHF.

The rearrangement links TRBV9 to TRBJ1-1; the D is unclear. The CDR3 has 14 amino acids. Trimming left V 0 bases short and J 8 bases short, with 14 bases between. Germline assignment: CDR1 SGDLS and CDR2 YYNGEE. The CDR3 loop is CASSVEASLSEAFF. The CDR3 nucleotides read TGTGCCAGCAGCGTAGAGGCCTCTCTCTCCGAAGCTTTCTTT. Together with reference TRBV9 and TRBJ1-1, the CDR3 gives the full variable domain: DSGVTQTPKHLITATGQRVTLRCSPRSGDLSVYWYQQSLDQGLQFLIQYYNGEERAKGNILERFSAQQFPDLHSELNLSSLELGDSALYFCASSVEASLSEAFFGQGTRLTVV.

With regard to this clone: Sequence at one end of the junction differs from germline and may be a read error. This rearrangement joins TRBV6-5 to TRBJ2-1, with D possibly being TRBD1 or TRBD2 (5 bases each). Germline V gene data show CDR1 as MNHEY and CDR2 as SVGAGI. The CDR3 sequence is 15 residues long. The CDR3 loop reads CVSSNPGRGWHEQFF. Here the CDR3 DNA reads TGTGTCAGCAGTAACCCGGGACGGGGTTGGCATGAGCAGTTCTTC.

Regarding this clone: The junction does not match germline at one end; this may be a read error. The chain links TRBV14 to TRBJ1-4; no clear D gene. This CDR3 region has 15 residues. CDR1 and CDR2 (germline): SGHDN, FVKESK. CDR3 in DNA: TGTGCCAGCAACCAAACGACATTTATCCCTGAAAAACTGTTTTTT. Translated, it gives CASNQTTFIPEKLFF.

V is TRBV2 and J is TRBJ1-3, with D tentatively TRBD1 (5 bases). Between the trimmed V and J ends, which lost 6 bases and 0 bases, there was a span of 21 bases. The CDR3 contains 18 residues. Germline CDR1 SNHLY, CDR2 FYNNEI. Here the CDR3 reads CASRPGRNYMSSGNTIYF. The CDR3 bases are TGTGCCAGCAGACCGGGACGGAACTATATGAGCTCTGGAAACACCATATATTTT. The whole variable domain, filled in from reference TRBV2 and TRBJ1-3, reads EPEVTQTPSHQVTQMGQEVILRCVPISNHLYFYWYRQILGQKVEFLVSFYNNEISEKSEIFDDQFSVERPDGSNFTLKIRSTKLEDSAMYFCASRPGRNYMSSGNTIYFGEGSWLTVV.

V gene TRBV4-1 combines with J gene TRBJ2-7; TRBD2 matches 7 bases. This CDR3 region has 16 residues. The junction had 10 bases not matched to a gene; V was cut back by 2 bases and J by 3 bases. Germline CDR1 reads MGHRA; CDR2 reads YSYEKL. CDR3 nucleotides: TGCGCCAGCAGCCAAACCCTCGGGGGGTTAGGCTACGAGCAGTACTTC. It translates to CASSQTLGGLGYEQYF.

The J gene is TRBJ1-2, the V gene TRBV3-1 (or the pseudogene TRBV3-2); D is possibly TRBD1 (5 bases). CDR1 and CDR2 (germline): LGHDT, YNNKEL (reference sequence). The V gene lost 5 bases and the J gene lost 6 bases, with 19 bases spanning the gap. The CDR3 has 15 residues. The CDR3 sequence: CASSEGFRAANGYTF. The CDR3 DNA reads as TGTGCCAGCAGCGAAGGTTTCAGGGCTGCCAATGGCTACACCTTC.

V and J are TRBV25-1 and TRBJ2-7; 9 bases fit TRBD1. V lost 4 bases and J lost 7; bases outside the gene matches: 5. The CDR3 is 13 residues long. Per germline, CDR1 MGHDK and CDR2 SYGVNS. CDR3 coding DNA: TGTGCCAGCAGTGCCGGGACAGGGAGGGAGCAGTACTTC. Translation gives CASSAGTGREQYF.

The chain combines TRBV20-1 with TRBJ1-2; tentative D call: TRBD1 (5 bases). Germline V lookup: CDR1 DFQATT, CDR2 SNEGSKA (reference sequence). CDR3 length: 16 amino acids. Trimming removed 3 bases from V and 1 base from J, with 18 bases in between. The CDR3 DNA reads as TGCAGTGCTAGTCAGTTGGTTCCAGGGAGTAACTATGGCTACACCTTC. This encodes CSASQLVPGSNYGYTF.

The chain has TRBV28 and TRBJ2-2; D gene uncertain. Looked up from germline, CDR1 is MDHEN and CDR2 is SYDVKM. Between the trimmed V and J ends, which lost 8 bases and 0 bases, there was a span of 10 bases. This CDR3 contains 14 residues. The CDR3 here is CASWAQANTGELFF. CDR3 sequence (DNA): TGTGCCAGCTGGGCCCAAGCGAACACCGGGGAGCTGTTTTTT.

J is TRBJ1-5 and V is TRBV7-2, with D maybe TRBD1 (5 bases). Trimming stripped 5 bases from V and 11 bases from J, with 16 bases between. CDR1 and CDR2 (germline): SGHTA, FQGNSA. The CDR3 runs to 13 residues. The CDR3 DNA follows: TGTGCCAGCAGCCCCACCCGGGGAGGGGCCCAGCATTTT. Translating it yields CASSPTRGGAQHF.

V usage is TRBV4-1 and J usage is TRBJ1-3; TRBD1 is a possible D gene (5 bases). There are 16 residues in the CDR3. Germline-derived CDR1 and CDR2 are MGHRA and YSYEKL. V was clipped by 3 bases and J by 8 bases, with 20 bases between them. The CDR3 protein is CASSHTPTATADTIYF. The CDR3 coding sequence is TGCGCCAGCAGCCACACCCCGACCGCGACAGCAGACACCATATATTTT.

The chain is built from TRBV19 and TRBJ2-4; 9 bases are a match to TRBD1. CDR1 is LNHDA and CDR2 is SQIVND in the germline V gene (reference sequence). With V trimmed by 3 bases and J by 7 bases, 13 bases remained unmatched. This CDR3 is built from 17 residues. CDR3: CASSIKGQGLKGNIQYF. The DNA for the CDR3 is TGTGCCAGTAGTATTAAGGGACAGGGTCTTAAGGGGAACATTCAGTACTTC.

This chain joins TRBV6-2 or TRBV6-3 and TRBJ2-1, with TRBD2 as a possible D gene (5 bases). CDR3 length: 13 amino acids. Germline CDR1 MNHEY, CDR2 SVGEGT. Trimming left V 1 base short and J 6 bases short, with 7 bases between. CDR3 residues: CASSYWAGNEQFF. DNA of the CDR3: TGTGCCAGCAGTTACTGGGCGGGCAATGAGCAGTTCTTC.

This clone was found a few times. The chain recombines TRBV5-5 with TRBJ1-6; D gene unclear. Germline loops: CDR1 SGHKS, CDR2 YYEKEE (reference sequence). The V and J ends lost 3 bases and 9 bases respectively, with 7 bases between them. This CDR3 has 12 residues. CDR3 sequence: CASSSAISPLHF. The DNA of the CDR3 is TGTGCCAGCAGCTCCGCTATTTCACCCCTCCACTTT.